This T cell receptor (beta chain) was captured in a study of shared clonotypes between healthy human individuals. Study-level information: The cohort had two women and three men, ages 18 to 49.

Study-level points and caveats: Donor scarcity curtailed the genetic and exposure-history diversity represented herein.

The CDR3 is 14 amino acids. CDR1 and CDR2 from the germline V gene are SQVTM and ANQGSEA. The V gene lost 6 bases and the J gene lost 4 bases, with 18 bases spanning the gap. This clone was detected only a few times. Its target is unknown. Libraries were prepared by immunoSEQ multiplex PCR; TCRdb keeps only in-frame clonotypes and omits some of them. The sample consists of approximately 1,000,000 clones, 78% of them appearing once. The sequence came from a man aged 18 to 30 in good health. Some clones in this sample may be carry-over from other donors' samples. The sequencing input was memory CD4+ T cells from PBMCs. Subset specified: CD45RA-negative fraction. The chain joins TRBV29-1 to TRBJ1-1, with D tentatively TRBD1 (5 bases). CDR3 in amino acids: CSVGGWGSGTEAFF. The CDR3 DNA sequence: TGCAGCGTCGGAGGATGGGGCTCGGGCACTGAAGCTTTCTTT.